One sample yielded the 8 T cell receptor beta chains listed below, sequenced in a study of cytomegalovirus exposure and HLA in healthy donors (dated by TCRdb to about 2017). The protocol used for the library was the immunoSEQ multiplex PCR assay. For the multiplex PCR, a mixture combining 60 forward primers for TCR Vbeta segments and 13 reverse primers for TCR Jbeta segments was used. As stored in TCRdb, this immuneACCESS dataset retains in-frame rearrangements with V and J assigned. A fraction of the clones does not appear; measured against another copy, unresolved V genes explain less than half of the discrepancy, and the remainder lacks a known reason. The sample table lists over 150,000 clones, around three quarters of them with a count of one. Roughly 0.7% of the sample belongs to the ten largest clones. Sequenced material: PBMCs. All receptors come from a boy between 5 and 17 years old in good health and CMV-seronegative.

V usage is TRBV9 and J usage is TRBJ1-2; 8 bases fit TRBD1. Per the germline V gene, CDR1 is SGDLS and CDR2 is YYNGEE. There are 17 residues in the CDR3. V shed 3 bases, J shed 0 bases, and the junction held 10 bases outside the gene matches. The CDR3 DNA is TGTGCCAGCAGCGGATGGGACAGGCCGACCTCTAACTATGGCTACACCTTC. This gives the protein CASSGWDRPTSNYGYTF.

This rearrangement joins TRBV5-1 to TRBJ1-2; D uncertain. The CDR3 is made up of 15 amino acids. Germline-derived CDR1 and CDR2 are SGHRS and YFSETQ. Trimming removed 3 bases at V and 3 bases at J, with 15 bases between. CDR3 in amino acids: CASSWDVGGDYGYTF. CDR3 DNA sequence: TGCGCCAGCAGCTGGGATGTAGGAGGTGACTATGGCTACACCTTC.

The rearrangement links TRBV7-9 to TRBJ2-3; TRBD2 matches 9 bases. The CDR3 consists of 19 residues. Germline CDR1 reads SEHNR; CDR2 reads FQNEAQ (reference sequence). The trim removed 1 base at V and 2 bases at J, leaving 13 bases unmatched. The CDR3: CASSLDSGSLAGNTDTQYF. DNA of the CDR3: TGTGCCAGCAGCTTAGACTCGGGATCGCTAGCGGGGAACACAGATACGCAGTATTTT.

The chain links TRBV29-1 to TRBJ2-2; 7 bases fit TRBD1. The junction had 4 bases not matched to a gene; V was cut back by 6 bases and J by 0 bases. CDR1 is SQVTM, CDR2 ANQGSEA, per germline. The length of the CDR3 is 14 residues. The CDR3 DNA follows: TGCAGCGTGCAACAGGGGCCGAACACCGGGGAGCTGTTTTTT. Translated: CSVQQGPNTGELFF.

This chain links TRBV5-1 with TRBJ2-7; perhaps TRBD2 as D (6 bases). V lost 4 bases and J 2 bases, leaving 13 bases between the germline ends. The germline CDR1 and CDR2 sequences are SGHRS and YFSETQ. This CDR3 comprises 14 residues. CDR3 nucleotides: TGCGCCAGCAGCATTAGCGGTTTAACCTACGAGCAGTACTTC. Translation: CASSISGLTYEQYF.

This clone was seen a handful of times. The chain couples TRBV7-2 to TRBJ1-2; 7 positions agree with TRBD1. The CDR3 spans 17 residues. V shed 1 base and J 4 bases; nucleotides not matched to a gene: 12. Germline V CDR1 and CDR2: SGHTA, FQGNSA. The CDR3 loop is CASSLEYLMGQLYGYTF. The CDR3 DNA sequence: TGTGCCAGCAGCTTAGAATACTTGATGGGACAGCTCTATGGCTACACCTTC.

This clone has a handful of counts. The chain combines TRBV4-1 with TRBJ1-1; 7 nucleotides match TRBD1. Germline trimming cut 3 bases from V and 0 bases from J; bases unmatched to any gene: 4. The CDR3 sequence is 15 residues long. Germline CDR1 reads MGHRA; CDR2 reads YSYEKL. CDR3 loop: CASSHPGQMNTEAFF. As DNA, the CDR3 is TGCGCCAGCAGCCACCCGGGACAGATGAACACTGAAGCTTTCTTT.

In DNA form, the CDR3 reads TGTGCCAGCAGCCGAAACAGCAACACTGAAGCTTTCTTT. Its protein is CASSRNSNTEAFF. J is TRBJ1-1 and V is TRBV16; D not certain. V was pared by 4 bases and J by 2 bases, with 8 bases between. Germline V gives CDR1 KGHSY, CDR2 FQNENV. This CDR3 has 13 amino acids.